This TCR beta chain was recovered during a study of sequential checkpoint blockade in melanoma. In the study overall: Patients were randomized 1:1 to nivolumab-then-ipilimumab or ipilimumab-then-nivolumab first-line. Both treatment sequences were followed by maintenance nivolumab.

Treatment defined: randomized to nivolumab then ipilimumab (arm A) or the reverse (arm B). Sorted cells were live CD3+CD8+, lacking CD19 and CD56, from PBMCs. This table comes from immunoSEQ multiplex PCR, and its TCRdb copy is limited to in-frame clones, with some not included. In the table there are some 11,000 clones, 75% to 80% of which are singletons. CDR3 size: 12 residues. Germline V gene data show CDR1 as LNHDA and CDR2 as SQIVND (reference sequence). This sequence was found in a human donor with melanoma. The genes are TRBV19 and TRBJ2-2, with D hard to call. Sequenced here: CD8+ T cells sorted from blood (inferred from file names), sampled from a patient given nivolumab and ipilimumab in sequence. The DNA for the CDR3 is TGTGGCACACCGGGGAACACCGGGGAGCTGTTTTTT. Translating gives CGTPGNTGELFF.